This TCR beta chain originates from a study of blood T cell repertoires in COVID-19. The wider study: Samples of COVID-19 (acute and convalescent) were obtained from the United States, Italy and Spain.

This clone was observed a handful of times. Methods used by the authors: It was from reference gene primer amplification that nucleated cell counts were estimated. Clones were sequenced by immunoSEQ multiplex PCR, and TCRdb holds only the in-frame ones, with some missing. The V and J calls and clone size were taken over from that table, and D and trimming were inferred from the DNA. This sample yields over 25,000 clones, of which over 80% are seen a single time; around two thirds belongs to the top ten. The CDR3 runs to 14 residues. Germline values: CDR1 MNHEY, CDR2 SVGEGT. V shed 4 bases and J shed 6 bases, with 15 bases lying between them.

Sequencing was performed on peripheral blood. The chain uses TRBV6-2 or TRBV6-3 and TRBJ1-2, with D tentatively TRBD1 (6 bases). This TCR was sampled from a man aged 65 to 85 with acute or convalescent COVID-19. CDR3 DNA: TGTGCCAGCAGTTCCCGTCTGCGGGGGCATGGCTACACCTTC. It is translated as CASSSRLRGHGYTF.